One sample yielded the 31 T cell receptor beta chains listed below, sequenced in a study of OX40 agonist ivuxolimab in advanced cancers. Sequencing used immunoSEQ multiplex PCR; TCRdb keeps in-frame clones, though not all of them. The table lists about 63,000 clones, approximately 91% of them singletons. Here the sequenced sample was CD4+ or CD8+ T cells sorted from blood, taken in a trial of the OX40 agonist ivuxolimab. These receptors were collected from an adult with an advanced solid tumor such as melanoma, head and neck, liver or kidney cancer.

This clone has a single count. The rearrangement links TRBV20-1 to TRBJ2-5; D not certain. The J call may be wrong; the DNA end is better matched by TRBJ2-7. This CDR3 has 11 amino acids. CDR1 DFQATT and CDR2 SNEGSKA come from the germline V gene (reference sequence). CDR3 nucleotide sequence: TGCAGTGCAAGACTTGTCTACGAGCAGTACTTC. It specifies CSARLVYEQYF.

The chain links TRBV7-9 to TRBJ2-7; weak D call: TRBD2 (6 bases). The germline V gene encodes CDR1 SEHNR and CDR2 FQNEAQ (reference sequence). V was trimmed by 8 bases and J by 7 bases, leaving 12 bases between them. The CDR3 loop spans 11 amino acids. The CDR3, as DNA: TGTGCCAGCTTGGTGGCGGGGGAGCAGTACTTC. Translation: CASLVAGEQYF.

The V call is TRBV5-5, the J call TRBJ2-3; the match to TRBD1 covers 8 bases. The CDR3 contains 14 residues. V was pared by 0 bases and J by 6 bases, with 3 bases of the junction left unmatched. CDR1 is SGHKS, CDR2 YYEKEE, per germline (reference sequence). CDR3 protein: CASSLGTGLDTQYF. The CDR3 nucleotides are TGTGCCAGCAGCTTGGGGACAGGGCTGGATACGCAGTATTTT.

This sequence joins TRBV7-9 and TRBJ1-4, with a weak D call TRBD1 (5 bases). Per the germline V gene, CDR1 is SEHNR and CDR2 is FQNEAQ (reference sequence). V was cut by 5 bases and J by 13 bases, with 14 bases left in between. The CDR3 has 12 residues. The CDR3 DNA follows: TGTGCCAGCAGCCCAGGGCCCGGCGGACTGTTTTTT. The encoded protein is CASSPGPGGLFF.

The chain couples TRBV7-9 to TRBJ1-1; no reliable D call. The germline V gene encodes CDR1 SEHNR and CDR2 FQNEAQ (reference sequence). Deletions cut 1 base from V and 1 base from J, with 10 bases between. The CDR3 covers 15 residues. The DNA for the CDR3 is TGTGCCAGCAGCTTAGTCGAAGCCGAGAACACTGAAGCTTTCTTT. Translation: CASSLVEAENTEAFF.

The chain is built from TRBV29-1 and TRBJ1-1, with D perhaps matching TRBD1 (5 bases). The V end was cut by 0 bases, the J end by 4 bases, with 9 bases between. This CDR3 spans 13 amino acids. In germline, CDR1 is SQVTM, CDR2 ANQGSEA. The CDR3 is CSVEDREGTEAFF. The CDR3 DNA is TGCAGCGTTGAAGACAGGGAGGGCACTGAAGCTTTCTTT.

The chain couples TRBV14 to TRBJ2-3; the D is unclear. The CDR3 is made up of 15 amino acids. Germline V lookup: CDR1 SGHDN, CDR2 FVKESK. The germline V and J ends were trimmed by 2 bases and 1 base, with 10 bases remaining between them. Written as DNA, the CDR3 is TGTGCCAGCAGCCAATGGGTAGCTCGCACAGATACGCAGTATTTT. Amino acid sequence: CASSQWVARTDTQYF.

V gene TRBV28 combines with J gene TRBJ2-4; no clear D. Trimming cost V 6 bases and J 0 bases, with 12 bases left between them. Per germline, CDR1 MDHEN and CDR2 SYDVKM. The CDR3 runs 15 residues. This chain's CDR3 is CASSLGILAKNIQYF. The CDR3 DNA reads TGTGCCAGCAGCCTAGGGATTTTAGCCAAAAACATTCAGTACTTC.

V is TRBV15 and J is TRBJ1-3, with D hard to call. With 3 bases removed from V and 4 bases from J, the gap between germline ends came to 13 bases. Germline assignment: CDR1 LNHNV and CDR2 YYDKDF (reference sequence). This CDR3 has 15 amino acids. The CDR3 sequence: CATSSARSGGNTIYF. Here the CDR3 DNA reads TGTGCCACCAGCAGTGCTCGATCGGGGGGAAACACCATATATTTT. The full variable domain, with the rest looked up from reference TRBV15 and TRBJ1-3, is DAMVIQNPRYQVTQFGKPVTLSCSQTLNHNVMYWYQQKSSQAPKLLFHYYDKDFNNEADTPDNFQSRRPNTSFCFLDIRSPGLGDTAMYLCATSSARSGGNTIYFGEGSWLTVV.

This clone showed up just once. The CDR3, as DNA: TGCAGCGTTGACGCAGGGGGCTCCAATGAGCAGTTCTTC. It encodes CSVDAGGSNEQFF. The rearrangement uses TRBV29-1 and TRBJ2-1, with TRBD1 matching over 8 bases. This CDR3 spans 13 amino acids. V was pared by 3 bases and J by 6 bases, with 4 bases of the junction left unmatched. CDR1 and CDR2 from the germline V gene are SQVTM and ANQGSEA.

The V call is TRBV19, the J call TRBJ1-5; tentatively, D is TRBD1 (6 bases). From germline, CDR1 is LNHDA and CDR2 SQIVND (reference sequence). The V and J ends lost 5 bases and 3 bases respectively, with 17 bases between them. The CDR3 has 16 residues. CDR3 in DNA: TGTGCCAGTAGTTGGGGGCACAGGGTCAACAATCAGCCCCAGCATTTT. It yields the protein CASSWGHRVNNQPQHF.

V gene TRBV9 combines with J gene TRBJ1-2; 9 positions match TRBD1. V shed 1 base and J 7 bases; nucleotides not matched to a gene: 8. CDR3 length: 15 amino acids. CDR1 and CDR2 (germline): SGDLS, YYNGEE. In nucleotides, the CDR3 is TGTGCCAGCAGCGTATGGGACAGGGTAGGAGGTGGCTACACCTTC. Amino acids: CASSVWDRVGGGYTF. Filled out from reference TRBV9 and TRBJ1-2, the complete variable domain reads DSGVTQTPKHLITATGQRVTLRCSPRSGDLSVYWYQQSLDQGLQFLIQYYNGEERAKGNILERFSAQQFPDLHSELNLSSLELGDSALYFCASSVWDRVGGGYTFGSGTRLTVV.

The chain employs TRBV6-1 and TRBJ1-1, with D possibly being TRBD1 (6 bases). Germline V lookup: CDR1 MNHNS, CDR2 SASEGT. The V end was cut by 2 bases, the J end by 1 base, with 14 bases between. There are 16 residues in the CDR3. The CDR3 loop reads CASSELQRQENTEAFF. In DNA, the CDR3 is TGTGCCAGCAGTGAATTGCAACGACAGGAGAACACTGAAGCTTTCTTT.

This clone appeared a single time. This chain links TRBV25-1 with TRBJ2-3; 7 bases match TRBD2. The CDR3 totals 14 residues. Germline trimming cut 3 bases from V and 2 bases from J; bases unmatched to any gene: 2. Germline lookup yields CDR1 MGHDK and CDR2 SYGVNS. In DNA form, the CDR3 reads TGTGCCAGCAGTGAGCTAGCGGCCACAGATACGCAGTATTTT. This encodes CASSELAATDTQYF.

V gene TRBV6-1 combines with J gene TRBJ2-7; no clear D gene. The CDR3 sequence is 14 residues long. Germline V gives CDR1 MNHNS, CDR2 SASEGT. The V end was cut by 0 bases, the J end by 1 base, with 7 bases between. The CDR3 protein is CASSEASLSYEQYF. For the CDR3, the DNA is TGTGCCAGCAGTGAAGCTTCGCTATCCTACGAGCAGTACTTC.

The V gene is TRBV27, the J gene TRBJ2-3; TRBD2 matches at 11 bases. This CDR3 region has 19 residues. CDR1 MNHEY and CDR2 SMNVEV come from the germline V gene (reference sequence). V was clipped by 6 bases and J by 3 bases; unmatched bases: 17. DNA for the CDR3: TGTGCCAGCAGCCTGAACGGAGGACTAGCGGGCGTAGGGACAGATACGCAGTATTTT. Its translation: CASSLNGGLAGVGTDTQYF.

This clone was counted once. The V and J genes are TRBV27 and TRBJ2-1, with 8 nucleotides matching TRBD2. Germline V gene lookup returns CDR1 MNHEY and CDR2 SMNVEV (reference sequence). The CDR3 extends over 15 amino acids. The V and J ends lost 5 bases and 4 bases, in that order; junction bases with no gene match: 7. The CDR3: CASSPGGGPYNEQFF. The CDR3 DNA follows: TGTGCCAGCAGTCCCGGGGGGGGGCCTTACAATGAGCAGTTCTTC.

The CDR3 sequence is CASSTRTGTLWETQYF. Here the CDR3 DNA reads TGTGCCAGTAGTACCCGGACAGGGACCCTCTGGGAGACCCAGTACTTC. V is TRBV19 and J is TRBJ2-5, with TRBD1 matching 8 bases. The V and J ends lost 4 bases and 5 bases, in that order; junction bases with no gene match: 12. This CDR3 has 16 amino acids. Germline-derived CDR1 and CDR2 are LNHDA and SQIVND (reference sequence).

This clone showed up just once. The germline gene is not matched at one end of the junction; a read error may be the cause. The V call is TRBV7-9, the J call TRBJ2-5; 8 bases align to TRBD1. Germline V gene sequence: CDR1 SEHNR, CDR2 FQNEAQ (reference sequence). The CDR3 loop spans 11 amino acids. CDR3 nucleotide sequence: TGTGCCAGCAGCACACGGGACAGGATCAACTTC. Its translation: CASSTRDRINF.

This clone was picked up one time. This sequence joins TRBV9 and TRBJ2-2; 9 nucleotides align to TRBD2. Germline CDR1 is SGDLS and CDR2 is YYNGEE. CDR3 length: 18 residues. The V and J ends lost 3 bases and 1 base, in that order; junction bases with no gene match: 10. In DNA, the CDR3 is TGTGCCAGCAGCGAGACCCCTAGCGGGGACTTGAACACCGGGGAGCTGTTTTTT. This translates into CASSETPSGDLNTGELFF.

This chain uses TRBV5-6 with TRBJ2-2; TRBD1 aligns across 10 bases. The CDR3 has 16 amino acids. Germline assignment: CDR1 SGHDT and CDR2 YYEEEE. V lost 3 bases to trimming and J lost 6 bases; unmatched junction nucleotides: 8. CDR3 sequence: CASSSKDRGWAGELFF. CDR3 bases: TGTGCCAGCAGCTCGAAGGACAGGGGGTGGGCCGGGGAGCTGTTTTTT.

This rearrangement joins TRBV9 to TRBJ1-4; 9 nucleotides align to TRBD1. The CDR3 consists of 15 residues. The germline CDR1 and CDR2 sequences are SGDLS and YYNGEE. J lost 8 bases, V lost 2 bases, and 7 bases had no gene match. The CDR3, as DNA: TGTGCCAGCAGCGTGGGACAGGGACGAATCGAAAAACTGTTTTTT. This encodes CASSVGQGRIEKLFF. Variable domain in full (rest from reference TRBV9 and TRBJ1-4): DSGVTQTPKHLITATGQRVTLRCSPRSGDLSVYWYQQSLDQGLQFLIQYYNGEERAKGNILERFSAQQFPDLHSELNLSSLELGDSALYFCASSVGQGRIEKLFFGSGTQLSVL.

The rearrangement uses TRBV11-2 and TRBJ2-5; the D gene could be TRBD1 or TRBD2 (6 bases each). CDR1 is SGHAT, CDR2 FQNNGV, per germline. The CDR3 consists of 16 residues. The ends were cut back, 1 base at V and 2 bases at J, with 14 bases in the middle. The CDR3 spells CASSLARTGRQETQYF. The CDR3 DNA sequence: TGTGCCAGCAGCTTAGCCCGAACAGGGAGGCAAGAGACCCAGTACTTC.

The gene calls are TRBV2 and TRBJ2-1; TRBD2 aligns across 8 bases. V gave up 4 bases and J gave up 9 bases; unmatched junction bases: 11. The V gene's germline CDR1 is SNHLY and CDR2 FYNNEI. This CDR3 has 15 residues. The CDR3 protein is CASSVAGGVYGEQFF. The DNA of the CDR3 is TGTGCCAGCAGTGTGGCGGGAGGAGTCTATGGTGAGCAGTTCTTC.

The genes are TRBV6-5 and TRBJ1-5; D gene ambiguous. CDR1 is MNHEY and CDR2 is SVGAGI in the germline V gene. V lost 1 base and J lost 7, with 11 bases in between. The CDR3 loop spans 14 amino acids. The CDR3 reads CASSYFSGSQPQHF. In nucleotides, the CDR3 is TGTGCCAGCAGTTACTTTTCCGGATCCCAGCCCCAGCATTTT.

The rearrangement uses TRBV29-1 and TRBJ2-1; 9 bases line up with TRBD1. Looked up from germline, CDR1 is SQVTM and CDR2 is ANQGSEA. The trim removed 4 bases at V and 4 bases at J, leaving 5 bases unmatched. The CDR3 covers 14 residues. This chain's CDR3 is CSVGTGEGYNEQFF. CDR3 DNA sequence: TGCAGCGTTGGGACAGGGGAGGGGTACAATGAGCAGTTCTTC.

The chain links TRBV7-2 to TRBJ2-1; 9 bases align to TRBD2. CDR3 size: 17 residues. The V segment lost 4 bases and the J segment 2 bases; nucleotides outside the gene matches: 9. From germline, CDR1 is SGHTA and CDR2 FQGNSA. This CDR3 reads CASSYSATSGPYNEQFF. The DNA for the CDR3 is TGTGCCAGCAGCTACTCAGCTACTAGCGGGCCCTACAATGAGCAGTTCTTC.

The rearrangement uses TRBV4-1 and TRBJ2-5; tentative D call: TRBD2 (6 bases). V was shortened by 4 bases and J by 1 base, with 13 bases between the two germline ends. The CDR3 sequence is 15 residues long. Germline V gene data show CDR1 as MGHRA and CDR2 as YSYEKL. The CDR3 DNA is TGCGCCAGCAGCCCGCTCGGGACTGCCCAAGAGACCCAGTACTTC. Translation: CASSPLGTAQETQYF.

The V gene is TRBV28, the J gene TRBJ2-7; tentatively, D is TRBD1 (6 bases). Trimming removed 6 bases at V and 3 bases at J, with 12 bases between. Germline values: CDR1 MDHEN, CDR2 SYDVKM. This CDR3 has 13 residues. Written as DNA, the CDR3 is TGTGCCAGCAGCTCGCAAGGGGGCTACGAGCAGTACTTC. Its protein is CASSSQGGYEQYF.

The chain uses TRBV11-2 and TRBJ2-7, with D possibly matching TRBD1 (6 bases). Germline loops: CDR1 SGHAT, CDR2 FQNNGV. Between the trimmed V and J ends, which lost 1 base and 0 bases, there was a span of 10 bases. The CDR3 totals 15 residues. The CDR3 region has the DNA TGTGCCAGCAGCTTAGGATTCAGGGGCTCCTACGAGCAGTACGTC. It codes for CASSLGFRGSYEQYV.

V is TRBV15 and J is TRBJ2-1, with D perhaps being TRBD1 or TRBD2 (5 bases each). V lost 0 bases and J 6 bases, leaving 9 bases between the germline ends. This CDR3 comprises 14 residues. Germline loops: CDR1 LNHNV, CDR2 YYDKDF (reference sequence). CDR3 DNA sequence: TGTGCCACCAGCAGAGAGGGGGTTAGCAATGAGCAGTTCTTC. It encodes CATSREGVSNEQFF. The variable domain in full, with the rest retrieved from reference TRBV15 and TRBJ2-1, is DAMVIQNPRYQVTQFGKPVTLSCSQTLNHNVMYWYQQKSSQAPKLLFHYYDKDFNNEADTPDNFQSRRPNTSFCFLDIRSPGLGDTAMYLCATSREGVSNEQFFGPGTRLTVL.